The T cell receptor (beta chain) described here comes from a study of post-analysis software for immune sequencing data. Regarding the study as a whole: When compared against controls, multiple sclerosis patients showed significantly lower normalized Chao1 diversity.

Of note for this clonotype: The antigen remains unidentified.

Unique molecular identifiers were carried by the TCR beta cDNA libraries. TCRdb itself ran the PCR reads through MiXCR, one entry per CDR3 protein. The repertoire holds around 770,000 distinct CDR3 sequences, with under 60% as singletons. The sequenced sample was blood. The receptor comes from a girl aged 10 to 17 with multiple sclerosis.

This CDR3 is CASSLTGRENTEAFF. The CDR3 DNA reads TGTGCCAGCAGCTTAACGGGCAGGGAGAACACTGAAGCTTTCTTT. The chain has TRBV7-3 and TRBJ1-1; maybe TRBD1 (5 bases). The germline V and J ends were trimmed by 0 bases and 1 base, with 9 bases remaining between them. Germline V lookup: CDR1 SGHTA, CDR2 FQGTGA. The CDR3 totals 15 residues.